The clone carrying this TCR beta chain was recorded once. This entry is derived from a study of cytomegalovirus exposure and HLA in healthy donors. Profiled with immunoSEQ multiplex PCR; TCRdb holds only in-frame clones, not every one. The sample lists tens of thousands of clones, 90% to 95% occurring once. This CDR3 has 15 amino acids. From germline, CDR1 is MNHNS and CDR2 SASEGT. The V end lost 4 bases, the J end lost 2 bases, and 11 bases lay between the germline ends. The sample comprised PBMCs. The origin of this receptor is a young woman in good health and CMV-seronegative. The V call is TRBV6-1, the J call TRBJ2-2, with D maybe TRBD1 (6 bases). The CDR3 loop is CASSVDRTNTGELFF. CDR3 in DNA: TGTGCCAGCAGTGTAGACAGGACCAACACCGGGGAGCTGTTTTTT.